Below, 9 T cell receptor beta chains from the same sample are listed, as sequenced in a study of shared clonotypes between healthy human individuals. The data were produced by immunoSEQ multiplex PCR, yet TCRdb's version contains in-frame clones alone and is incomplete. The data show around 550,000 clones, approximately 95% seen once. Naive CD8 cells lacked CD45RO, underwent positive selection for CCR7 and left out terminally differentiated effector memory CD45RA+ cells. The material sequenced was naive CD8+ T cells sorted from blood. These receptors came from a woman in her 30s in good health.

The CDR3 loop is CASSYDRGPQPQHF. CDR3 coding DNA: TGTGCCAGCAGTTACGACAGGGGGCCTCAGCCCCAGCATTTT. The chain is built from TRBV6-6 and TRBJ1-5; 10 bases map to TRBD1. The CDR3 runs to 14 residues. The V segment lost 2 bases and the J segment 6 bases; nucleotides outside the gene matches: 1. Germline-derived CDR1 and CDR2 are MNHNY and SVGAGI (reference sequence).

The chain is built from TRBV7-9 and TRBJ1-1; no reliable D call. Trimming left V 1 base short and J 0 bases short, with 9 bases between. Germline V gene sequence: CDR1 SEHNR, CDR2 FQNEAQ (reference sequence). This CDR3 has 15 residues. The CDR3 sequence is CASSLGGTMNTEAFF. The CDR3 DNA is TGTGCCAGCAGCTTAGGCGGCACTATGAACACTGAAGCTTTCTTT.

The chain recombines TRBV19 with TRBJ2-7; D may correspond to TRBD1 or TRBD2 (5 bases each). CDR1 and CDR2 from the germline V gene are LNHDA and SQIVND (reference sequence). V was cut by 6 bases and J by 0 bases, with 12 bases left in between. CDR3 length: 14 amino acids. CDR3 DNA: TGTGCCAGTAGCCGGGACGGAGACTCCTACGAGCAGTACTTC. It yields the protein CASSRDGDSYEQYF.

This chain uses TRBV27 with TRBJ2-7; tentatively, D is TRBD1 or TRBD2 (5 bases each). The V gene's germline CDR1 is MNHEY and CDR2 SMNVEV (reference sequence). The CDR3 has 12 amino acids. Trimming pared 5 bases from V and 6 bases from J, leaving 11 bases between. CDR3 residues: CASSPLGAEQYF. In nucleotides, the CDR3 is TGTGCCAGCAGTCCCCTCGGGGCCGAGCAGTACTTC.

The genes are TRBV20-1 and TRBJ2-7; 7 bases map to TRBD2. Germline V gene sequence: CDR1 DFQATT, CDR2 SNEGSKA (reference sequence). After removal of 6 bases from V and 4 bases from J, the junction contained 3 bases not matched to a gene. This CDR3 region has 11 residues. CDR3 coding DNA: TGCAGTGCGGCACTAGCGTACGAGCAGTACTTC. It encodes CSAALAYEQYF.

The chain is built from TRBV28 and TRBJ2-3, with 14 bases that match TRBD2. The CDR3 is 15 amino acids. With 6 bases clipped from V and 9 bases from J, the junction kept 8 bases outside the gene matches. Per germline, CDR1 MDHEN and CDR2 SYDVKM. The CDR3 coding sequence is TGTGCCAGCAGCCGACCGGGACTAGCGGGAGACACGCAGTATTTT. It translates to CASSRPGLAGDTQYF.

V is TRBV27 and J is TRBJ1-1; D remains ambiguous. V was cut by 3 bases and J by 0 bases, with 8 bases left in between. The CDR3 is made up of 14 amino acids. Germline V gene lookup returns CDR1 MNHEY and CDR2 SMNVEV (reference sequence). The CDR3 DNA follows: TGTGCCAGCAGTTTTCTGGGGATGAACACTGAAGCTTTCTTT. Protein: CASSFLGMNTEAFF.

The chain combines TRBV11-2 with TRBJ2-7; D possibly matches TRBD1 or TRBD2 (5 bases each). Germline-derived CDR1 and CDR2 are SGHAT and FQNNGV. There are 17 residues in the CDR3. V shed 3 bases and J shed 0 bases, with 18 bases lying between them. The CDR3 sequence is CASSLTRGEESSYEQYF. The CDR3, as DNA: TGTGCCAGCAGCTTGACCAGAGGGGAAGAAAGCTCCTACGAGCAGTACTTC.

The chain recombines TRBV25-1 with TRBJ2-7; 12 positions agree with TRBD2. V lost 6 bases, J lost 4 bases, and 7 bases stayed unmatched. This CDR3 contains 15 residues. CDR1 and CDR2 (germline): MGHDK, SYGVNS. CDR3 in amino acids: CASSVWTSGTYEQYF. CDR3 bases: TGTGCCAGCAGCGTTTGGACTAGCGGGACTTACGAGCAGTACTTC.